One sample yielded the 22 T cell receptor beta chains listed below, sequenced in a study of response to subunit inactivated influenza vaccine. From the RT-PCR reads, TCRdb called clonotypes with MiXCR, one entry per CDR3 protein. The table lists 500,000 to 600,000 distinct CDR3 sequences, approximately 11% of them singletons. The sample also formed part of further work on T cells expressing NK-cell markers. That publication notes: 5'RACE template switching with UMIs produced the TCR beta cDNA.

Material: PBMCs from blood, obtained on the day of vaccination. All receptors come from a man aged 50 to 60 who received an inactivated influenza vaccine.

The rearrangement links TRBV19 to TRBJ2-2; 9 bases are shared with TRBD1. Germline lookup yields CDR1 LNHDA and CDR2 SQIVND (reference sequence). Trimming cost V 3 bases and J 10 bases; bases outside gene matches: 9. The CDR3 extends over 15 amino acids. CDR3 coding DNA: TGTGCCAGTAGTATCGGGACAGGGAGGTTGGAGGAGCTGTTTTTT. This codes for CASSIGTGRLEELFF.

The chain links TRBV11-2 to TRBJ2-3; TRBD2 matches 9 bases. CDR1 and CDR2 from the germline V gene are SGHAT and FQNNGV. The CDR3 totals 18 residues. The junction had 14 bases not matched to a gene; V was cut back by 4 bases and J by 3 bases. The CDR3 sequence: CASSSARSGGIRTDTQYF. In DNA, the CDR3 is TGTGCCAGCAGCTCCGCCCGCAGCGGGGGGATAAGGACAGATACGCAGTATTTT.

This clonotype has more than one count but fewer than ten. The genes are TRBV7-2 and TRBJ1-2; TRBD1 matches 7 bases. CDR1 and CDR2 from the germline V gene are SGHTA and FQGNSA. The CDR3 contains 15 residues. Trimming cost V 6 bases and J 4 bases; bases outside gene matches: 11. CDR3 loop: CASSKTGPVRYGYTF. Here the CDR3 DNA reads TGTGCCAGCAGTAAGACAGGGCCCGTTCGCTATGGCTACACCTTC.

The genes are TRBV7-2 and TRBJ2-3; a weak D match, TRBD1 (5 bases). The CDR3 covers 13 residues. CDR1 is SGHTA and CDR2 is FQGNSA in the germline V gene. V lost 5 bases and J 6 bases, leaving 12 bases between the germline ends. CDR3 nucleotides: TGTGCCAGCAGCGACAGCGATGGCGATACGCAGTATTTT. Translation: CASSDSDGDTQYF.

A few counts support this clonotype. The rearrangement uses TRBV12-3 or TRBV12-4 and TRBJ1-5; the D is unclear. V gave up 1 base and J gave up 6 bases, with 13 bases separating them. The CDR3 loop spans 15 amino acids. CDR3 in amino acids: CASSLVGQVAQPQHF. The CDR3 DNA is TGTGCCAGCAGTTTAGTTGGGCAGGTAGCTCAGCCCCAGCATTTT.

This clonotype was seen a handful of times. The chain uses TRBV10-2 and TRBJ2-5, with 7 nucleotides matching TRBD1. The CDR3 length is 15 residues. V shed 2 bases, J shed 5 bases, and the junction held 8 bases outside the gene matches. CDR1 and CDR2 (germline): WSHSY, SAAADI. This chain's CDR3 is CASSEVGGATETQYF. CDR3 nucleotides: TGCGCCAGCAGTGAGGTAGGGGGCGCAACGGAGACCCAGTACTTC.

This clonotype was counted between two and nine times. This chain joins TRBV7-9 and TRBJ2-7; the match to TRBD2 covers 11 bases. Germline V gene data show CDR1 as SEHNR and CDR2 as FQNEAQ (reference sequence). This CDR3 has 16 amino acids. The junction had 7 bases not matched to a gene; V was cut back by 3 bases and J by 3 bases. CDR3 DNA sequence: TGTGCCAGCAGCTTGGACGGACTAGCGGGCATCTACGAGCAGTACTTC. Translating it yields CASSLDGLAGIYEQYF.

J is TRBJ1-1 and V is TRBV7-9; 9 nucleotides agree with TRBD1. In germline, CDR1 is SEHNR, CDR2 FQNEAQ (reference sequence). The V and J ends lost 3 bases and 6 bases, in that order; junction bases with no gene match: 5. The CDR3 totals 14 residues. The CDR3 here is CASSFPGQGAEAFF. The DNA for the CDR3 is TGTGCCAGCAGCTTTCCGGGACAGGGTGCTGAAGCTTTCTTT.

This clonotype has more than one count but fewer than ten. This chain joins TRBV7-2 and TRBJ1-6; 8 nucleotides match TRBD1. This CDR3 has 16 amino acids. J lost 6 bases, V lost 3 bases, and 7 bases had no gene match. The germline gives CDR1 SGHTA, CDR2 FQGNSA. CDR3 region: CASSFPPGQVNSPLHF. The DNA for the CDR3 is TGTGCCAGCAGCTTTCCACCGGGACAGGTTAATTCACCCCTCCACTTT.

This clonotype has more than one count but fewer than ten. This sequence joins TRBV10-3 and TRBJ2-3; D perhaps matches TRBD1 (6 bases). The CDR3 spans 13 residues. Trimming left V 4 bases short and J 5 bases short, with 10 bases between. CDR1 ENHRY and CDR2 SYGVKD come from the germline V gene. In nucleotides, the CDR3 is TGTGCCATCAGTGGGCAGGGGTTAGATACGCAGTATTTT. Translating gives CAISGQGLDTQYF.

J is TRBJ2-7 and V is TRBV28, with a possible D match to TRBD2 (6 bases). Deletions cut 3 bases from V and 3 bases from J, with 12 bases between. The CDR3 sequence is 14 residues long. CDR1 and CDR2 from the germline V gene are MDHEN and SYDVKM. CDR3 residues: CASSFYGGVYEQYF. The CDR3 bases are TGTGCCAGCAGTTTTTATGGCGGGGTCTACGAGCAGTACTTC. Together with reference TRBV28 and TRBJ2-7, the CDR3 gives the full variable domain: DVKVTQSSRYLVKRTGEKVFLECVQDMDHENMFWYRQDPGLGLRLIYFSYDVKMKEKGDIPEGYSVSREKKERFSLILESASTNQTSMYLCASSFYGGVYEQYFGPGTRLTVT.

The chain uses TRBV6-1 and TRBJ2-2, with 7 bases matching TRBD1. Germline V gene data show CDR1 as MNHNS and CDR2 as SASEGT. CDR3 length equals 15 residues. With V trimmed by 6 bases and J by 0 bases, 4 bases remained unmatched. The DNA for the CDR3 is TGTGCCAGCAGGTTGGGGACAGCGAACACCGGGGAGCTGTTTTTT. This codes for CASRLGTANTGELFF.

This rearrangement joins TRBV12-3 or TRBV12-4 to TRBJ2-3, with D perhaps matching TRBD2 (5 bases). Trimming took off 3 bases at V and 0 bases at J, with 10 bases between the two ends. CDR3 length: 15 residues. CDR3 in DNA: TGTGCCAGCAGTTTTTTTAGCGTAAGCACAGATACGCAGTATTTT. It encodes CASSFFSVSTDTQYF.

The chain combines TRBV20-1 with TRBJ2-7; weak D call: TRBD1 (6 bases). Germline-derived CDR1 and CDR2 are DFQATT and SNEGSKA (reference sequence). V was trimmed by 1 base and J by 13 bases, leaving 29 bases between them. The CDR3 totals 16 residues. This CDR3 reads CSARAGPVAGAPLTYF. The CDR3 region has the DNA TGCAGTGCTAGAGCAGGTCCCGTCGCAGGGGCCCCCTTGACCTACTTC.

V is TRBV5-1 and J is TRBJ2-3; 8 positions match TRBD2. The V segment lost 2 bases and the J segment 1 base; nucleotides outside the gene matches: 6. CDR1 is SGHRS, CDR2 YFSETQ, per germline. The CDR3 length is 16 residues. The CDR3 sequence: CASSLGSGVGTDTQYF. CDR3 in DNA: TGCGCCAGCAGCTTAGGTAGCGGGGTTGGCACAGATACGCAGTATTTT.

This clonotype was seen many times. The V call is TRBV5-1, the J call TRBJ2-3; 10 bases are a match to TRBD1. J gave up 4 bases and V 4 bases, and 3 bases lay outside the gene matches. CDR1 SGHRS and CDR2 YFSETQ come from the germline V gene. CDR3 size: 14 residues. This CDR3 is CASSLGQGADTQYF. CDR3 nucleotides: TGCGCCAGCAGCCTTGGACAGGGGGCAGATACGCAGTATTTT.

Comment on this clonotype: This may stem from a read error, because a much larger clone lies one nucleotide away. Here the CDR3 DNA reads TGTGCCAGCAGCGGCTATAGCGGGAACTCGACAGATACGCAGTATTTT. This encodes CASSGYSGNSTDTQYF. The V and J genes are TRBV9 and TRBJ2-3, with 8 bases that match TRBD2. The J segment lost 3 bases and the V segment lost 3 bases, leaving 9 bases of the junction unmatched. The V gene's germline CDR1 is SGDLS and CDR2 YYNGEE. The CDR3 spans 16 residues.

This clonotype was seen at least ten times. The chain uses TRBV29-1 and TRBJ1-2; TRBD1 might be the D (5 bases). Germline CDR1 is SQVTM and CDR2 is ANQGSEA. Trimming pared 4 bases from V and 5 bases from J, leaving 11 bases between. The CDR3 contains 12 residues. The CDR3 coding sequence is TGCAGCGTTGGGGGGATCGGGTATGGCTACACCTTC. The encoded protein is CSVGGIGYGYTF.

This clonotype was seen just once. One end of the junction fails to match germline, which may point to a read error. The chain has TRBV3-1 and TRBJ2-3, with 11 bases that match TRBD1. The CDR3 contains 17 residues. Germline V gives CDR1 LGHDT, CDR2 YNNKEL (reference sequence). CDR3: CASGQDTGTGGRDTQYF. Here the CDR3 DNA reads TGTGCCAGCGGCCAAGATACCGGGACAGGGGGTAGAGATACGCAGTATTTT.

Here the CDR3 DNA reads TGTGCCAGCAGCCAAGACATCAGCGGGAGGGCAGCCAAAAACATTCAGTACTTC. Translating it yields CASSQDISGRAAKNIQYF. The chain joins TRBV3-1 to TRBJ2-4, with TRBD2 identical over 10 bases. Germline V gene data show CDR1 as LGHDT and CDR2 as YNNKEL (reference sequence). This CDR3 spans 18 amino acids. The V gene end was trimmed by 0 bases and the J gene end by 0 bases; junction bases not matched to a gene: 5.

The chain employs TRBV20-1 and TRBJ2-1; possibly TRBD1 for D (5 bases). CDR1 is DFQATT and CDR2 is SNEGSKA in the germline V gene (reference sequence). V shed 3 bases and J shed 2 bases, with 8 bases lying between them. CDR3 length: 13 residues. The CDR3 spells CSASRDPYNEQFF. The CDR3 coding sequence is TGCAGTGCTAGCAGGGATCCCTACAATGAGCAGTTCTTC.

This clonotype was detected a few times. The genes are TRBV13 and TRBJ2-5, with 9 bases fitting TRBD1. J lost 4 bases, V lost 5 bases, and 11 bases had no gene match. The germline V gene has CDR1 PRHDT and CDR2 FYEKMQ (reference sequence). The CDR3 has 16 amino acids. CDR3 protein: CASSALPTGGGETQYF. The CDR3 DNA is TGTGCCAGCAGCGCCCTTCCGACAGGGGGTGGAGAGACCCAGTACTTC.